These T cell receptor beta chains were read from a single sample in a study of shared clonotypes between healthy human individuals. Libraries were prepared by immunoSEQ multiplex PCR; TCRdb keeps only in-frame clonotypes and omits some of them. The profile shows 550,000 to 600,000 clones, around 80% of them singletons. Sequencing was done on a sample of PBMCs. The receptors were gathered from a woman aged 40-49 years in good health. Some clones in this sample may be carry-over from other donors' samples. Both conserved end residues are part of each CDR3. Each record gives: clone size, D gene, J gene, V gene, CDR3 protein, CDR3 DNA. The D gene is left open where the match is weak. A row's size may be missing; if present it is once, few, many or a size class.

NA,TRBD1,TRBJ2-7,TRBV5-1,CASSKTGGSYEQYF,TGCGCCAGCAGCAAGACAGGGGGCTCCTACGAGCAGTACTTC
NA,NA,TRBJ2-1,TRBV10-3,CAISEGYEQFF,TGTGCCATCAGTGAGGGATATGAGCAGTTCTTC
NA,TRBD1,TRBJ1-3,TRBV6-1,CASSDQGAITGNTIYF,TGTGCCAGCAGTGACCAGGGGGCCATAACTGGAAACACCATATATTTT
few,NA,TRBJ2-7,TRBV5-6,CASSLGGSEQYF,TGTGCCAGCAGCTTGGGGGGGAGCGAGCAGTACTTC
NA,TRBD2,TRBJ2-5,TRBV7-9,CASSLAMGLAGTETQYF,TGTGCCAGCAGCTTAGCGATGGGGCTAGCGGGAACGGAGACCCAGTACTTC
NA,NA,TRBJ1-3,TRBV30,CAGDLFGNTIYF,TGTGCCGGGGACTTATTTGGAAACACCATATATTTT
NA,NA,TRBJ2-7,TRBV4-1,CASSRDSRYEQYF,TGCGCCAGCAGCCGGGACTCCCGATACGAGCAGTACTTC
NA,NA,TRBJ1-2,TRBV9,CASSVGLSNNYGYTF,TGTGCCAGCAGCGTAGGTCTCAGTAATAACTATGGCTACACCTTC
few,TRBD2,TRBJ2-3,TRBV2,CASSRLAYTQYF,TGTGCCAGCAGTAGACTAGCATATACGCAGTATTTT
NA,NA,TRBJ1-6,TRBV6-1,CASSATGGVYSPLHF,TGTGCCAGCAGCGCAACGGGGGGAGTTTATTCACCCCTCCACTTT
NA,TRBD2,TRBJ2-7,TRBV28,CASSTAAGGLEQYF,TGTGCCAGCAGTACCGCAGCGGGGGGGCTCGAGCAGTACTTC
NA,TRBD2,TRBJ2-5,TRBV11-3,CASSLGPASGRGETQYF,TGTGCCAGCAGCTTAGGTCCGGCTAGCGGGAGGGGAGAGACCCAGTACTTC
NA,TRBD2,TRBJ2-5,TRBV30,CAALAGGIGTQYF,TGTGCCGCACTAGCGGGGGGAATTGGGACCCAGTACTTC
NA,TRBD1,TRBJ2-5,TRBV7-8,CASSLAVRTGGLGSYGQYF,TGTGCCAGCAGCTTAGCGGTGAGGACAGGGGGACTGGGGTCCTACGGGCAATACTTC
NA,NA,TRBJ2-2,TRBV27,CASSSSGGRGQNTGELFF,TGTGCCAGCAGTTCCTCGGGTGGAAGAGGACAGAACACCGGGGAGCTGTTTTTT
NA,NA,TRBJ1-6,TRBV30,CAWSIQGPYSPLHF,TGTGCCTGGAGTATACAGGGACCCTATTCACCCCTCCACTTT
NA,NA,TRBJ2-7,TRBV4-3,CASSQDRLYGSYEQYF,TGCGCCAGCAGCCAAGATCGGTTGTACGGCTCCTACGAGCAGTACTTC
NA,TRBD2,TRBJ2-3,TRBV19,CASSIPGLAGSTDTQYF,TGTGCCAGTAGTATACCTGGACTAGCGGGGAGCACAGATACGCAGTATTTT
NA,TRBD2,TRBJ2-1,TRBV29-1,CSAPIPLADSYNEQFF,TGCAGCGCCCCAATCCCCCTAGCGGACTCCTACAATGAGCAGTTCTTC
once,NA,TRBJ2-6,TRBV4-3,CASSQDPGAGANVLTF,TGCGCCAGCAGCCAAGATCCAGGGGCTGGGGCCAACGTCCTGACTTTC
NA,TRBD1,TRBJ1-2,TRBV9,CASSRDSHGYTF,TGTGCCAGCAGCCGGGACAGCCATGGCTACACCTTC
NA,NA,TRBJ2-7,TRBV7-2,CASSSNSPPYEQYF,TGTGCCAGCAGCTCGAACAGCCCACCCTACGAGCAGTACTTC
NA,NA,TRBJ2-5,TRBV7-6,CASSFRQGRWMETQYF,TGTGCCAGCAGCTTCCGGCAGGGAAGGTGGATGGAGACCCAGTACTTC
NA,TRBD1,TRBJ1-5,TRBV7-8,CASSLVWDSNQPQHF,TGTGCCAGCAGCTTAGTGTGGGACAGTAATCAGCCCCAGCATTTT
NA,TRBD2,TRBJ2-5,TRBV7-8,CASSFEGTRGGETQYF,TGTGCCAGCAGCTTCGAGGGGACTAGAGGGGGGGAGACCCAGTACTTC
NA,NA,TRBJ1-2,TRBV7-2,CASSLADIPFGYTF,TGTGCCAGCAGCTTAGCGGACATCCCTTTTGGGTACACCTTC
NA,NA,TRBJ2-5,TRBV29-1,CSVEDQVVRETQYF,TGCAGCGTTGAAGATCAAGTGGTTCGGGAGACCCAGTACTTC
NA,NA,TRBJ2-2,TRBV28,CASRSRGVNTGELFF,TGTGCCAGCAGGAGCAGGGGGGTAAACACCGGGGAGCTGTTTTTT
NA,NA,TRBJ1-1,TRBV5-4,CASSLTGSRNTEAFF,TGTGCCAGCAGCTTGACAGGGTCCAGGAACACTGAAGCTTTCTTT
NA,TRBD1,TRBJ2-5,TRBV18,CASSTGTGGLAGQETQYF,TGTGCCAGCTCGACCGGGACAGGGGGATTGGCGGGTCAAGAGACCCAGTACTTC
NA,NA,TRBJ2-7,TRBV6-1,CASSEVTEQYF,TGTGCCAGCAGTGAAGTGACCGAGCAGTACTTC
NA,TRBD1,TRBJ2-7,TRBV7-8,CASSRRQGSYEQYF,TGTGCCAGCAGCCGCCGACAGGGATCCTACGAGCAGTACTTC
few,TRBD2,TRBJ2-3,TRBV4-2,CASSQAKGFSGGSTDTQYF,TGTGCCAGCAGCCAAGCCAAGGGGTTCTCGGGAGGATCCACAGATACGCAGTATTTT
few,NA,TRBJ1-5,TRBV6-9,CASSWGANQPQHF,TGTGCCAGCAGTTGGGGGGCTAATCAGCCCCAGCATTTT
few,NA,TRBJ2-7,TRBV5-1,CASSLSGPYEQYF,TGCGCCAGCAGCTTGTCAGGGCCCTACGAGCAGTACTTC
NA,NA,TRBJ1-4,TRBV19,CASNTRTSNEKLFF,TGTGCCAGTAACACTCGGACAAGCAATGAAAAACTGTTTTTT
NA,TRBD2,TRBJ2-2,TRBV7-9,CASSSRLAGNTGELFF,TGTGCCAGCAGCTCCCGACTAGCGGGGAACACCGGGGAGCTGTTTTTT
NA,TRBD1,TRBJ2-3,TRBV29-1,CSVSRGRGDTQYF,TGCAGCGTTAGCAGGGGGCGAGGAGATACGCAGTATTTT
once,NA,TRBJ2-7,TRBV11-2,CASSRYADYEQYF,TGTGCCAGCAGCCGCTACGCGGATTACGAGCAGTACTTC
NA,NA,TRBJ2-3,TRBV7-6,CASSSTDTQYF,TGTGCCAGCAGCTCAACAGATACGCAGTATTTT
NA,TRBD2,TRBJ2-7,TRBV5-5,CASSFGTSGSYEQYF,TGTGCCAGCAGCTTTGGGACTAGCGGGAGCTACGAGCAGTACTTC
NA,NA,TRBJ1-1,TRBV27,CASSSAGRGNTEAFF,TGTGCCAGCAGTTCAGCGGGACGGGGGAACACTGAAGCTTTCTTT
few,TRBD1,TRBJ2-2,TRBV10-3,CAISEKGAPTGELFF,TGTGCCATCAGTGAGAAGGGGGCGCCCACCGGGGAGCTGTTTTTT
NA,TRBD1,TRBJ2-5,TRBV28,CASSRQGGRETQYF,TGTGCCAGCAGTCGACAGGGCGGCCGGGAGACCCAGTACTTC
NA,NA,TRBJ1-3,TRBV7-3,CASGVGSSGNTIYF,TGTGCCAGCGGGGTTGGGAGCTCTGGAAACACCATATATTTT
NA,TRBD1,TRBJ2-7,TRBV9,CASSVGRGHGYEQYF,TGTGCCAGCAGCGTAGGCAGGGGGCATGGTTACGAGCAGTACTTC
NA,NA,TRBJ2-1,TRBV7-9,CASSAPGLGYYNEQFF,TGTGCCAGCAGCGCCCCGGGACTTGGGTACTACAATGAGCAGTTCTTC
NA,TRBD2,TRBJ2-1,TRBV19,CASSPRTSAINEQFF,TGTGCCAGTAGTCCAAGGACTAGCGCGATCAATGAGCAGTTCTTC
NA,TRBD2,TRBJ2-2,TRBV5-6,CASSLFTSGRVNTGELFF,TGTGCCAGCAGCTTGTTTACTAGCGGGAGGGTGAACACCGGGGAGCTGTTTTTT
NA,TRBD1,TRBJ2-2,TRBV7-6,CASSLSRTGSVGELFF,TGTGCCAGCAGCTTAAGTCGGACAGGGAGCGTCGGGGAGCTGTTTTTT
NA,NA,TRBJ1-2,TRBV2,CASSLTIRDYGYTF,TGTGCCAGCAGTTTAACGATTCGAGACTATGGCTACACCTTC
once,TRBD1,TRBJ1-3,TRBV6-5,CASRDRGAGNTIYF,TGTGCCAGCAGAGACAGGGGCGCCGGAAACACCATATATTTT
NA,NA,TRBJ2-2,TRBV11-2,CASSPARGNTGELFF,TGTGCCAGCAGCCCCGCGAGGGGGAACACCGGGGAGCTGTTTTTT
NA,TRBD1,TRBJ2-3,TRBV10-3,CAISGQGGTDTQYF,TGTGCCATCAGTGGACAGGGGGGCACAGATACGCAGTATTTT
few,NA,TRBJ1-1,TRBV9,CASSVGGADTEAFF,TGTGCCAGCAGCGTAGGAGGGGCGGACACTGAAGCTTTCTTT
NA,NA,TRBJ2-1,TRBV28,CASSSAGTPRSQGGFFSYNEQFF,TGTGCCAGCAGTTCTGCCGGGACTCCCCGCTCCCAGGGGGGCTTCTTCTCCTACAATGAGCAGTTCTTC
NA,NA,TRBJ2-5,TRBV7-8,CASSLDPNRAQYF,TGTGCCAGCAGCTTAGACCCAAATAGGGCCCAGTACTTC
NA,NA,TRBJ1-5,TRBV2,CASKVGTSNQPQHF,TGTGCCAGCAAGGTAGGAACCAGCAATCAGCCCCAGCATTTT
NA,TRBD2,TRBJ2-1,TRBV9,CASSLSGAWDHEQFF,TGTGCCAGCAGCCTTAGCGGGGCTTGGGATCATGAGCAGTTCTTC
NA,NA,TRBJ2-1,TRBV4-2,CASSQDVEGAVYNEQFF,TGTGCCAGCAGCCAAGATGTTGAGGGAGCGGTCTACAATGAGCAGTTCTTC